Presented here are 15 T cell receptor beta chains from one specimen sequenced in a study of cytomegalovirus exposure and HLA in healthy donors. The PCR used 60 Vbeta and 13 Jbeta primers. This table comes from immunoSEQ multiplex PCR, and its TCRdb copy is limited to in-frame clones, with some not included. This table holds about 120,000 clones. The sequenced sample was PBMCs. These receptors originate from a woman in her 40s in good health and CMV-seropositive.

This sequence joins TRBV5-1 and TRBJ2-3; 7 bases align to TRBD1. The CDR3 is 14 amino acids. V trimming: 3 bases; J trimming: 3 bases; junction bases outside the gene matches: 4. Per the germline V gene, CDR1 is SGHRS and CDR2 is YFSETQ. CDR3 region: CASSWDSNTDTQYF. DNA for the CDR3: TGCGCCAGCAGCTGGGACAGCAATACAGATACGCAGTATTTT. Full variable domain (missing parts from reference TRBV5-1 and TRBJ2-3): KAGVTQTPRYLIKTRGQQVTLSCSPISGHRSVSWYQQTPGQGLQFLFEYFSETQRNKGNFPGRFSGRQFSNSRSEMNVSTLELGDSALYLCASSWDSNTDTQYFGPGTRLTVL.

The chain has TRBV7-9 and TRBJ2-1; 11 nucleotides line up with TRBD2. The J segment lost 9 bases and the V segment lost 5 bases, leaving 12 bases of the junction unmatched. The CDR3 sequence is 16 residues long. The V gene's germline CDR1 is SEHNR and CDR2 FQNEAQ (reference sequence). CDR3 amino acids: CASSRTSGRGISEQFF. The CDR3 region has the DNA TGTGCCAGCAGCCGGACTAGCGGGCGAGGTATCAGTGAGCAGTTCTTC.

This chain links TRBV19 with TRBJ1-5; TRBD1 matches at 8 bases. CDR3 length: 14 residues. The V segment lost 5 bases and the J segment 9 bases; nucleotides outside the gene matches: 9. Germline CDR1 is LNHDA and CDR2 is SQIVND (reference sequence). The CDR3, as DNA: TGTGCCAGTAGTGCTACAGGGGGAGTGCGGCCCCAGCATTTT. It is translated as CASSATGGVRPQHF.

V and J are TRBV11-2 and TRBJ2-2; TRBD1 matches at 7 bases. The V gene's germline CDR1 is SGHAT and CDR2 FQNNGV. CDR3 size: 16 residues. With 1 base clipped from V and 3 bases from J, the junction kept 5 bases outside the gene matches. The CDR3 DNA reads TGTGCCAGCAGCTTAGGGGTGACAGGGCACACCGGGGAGCTGTTTTTT. Its protein is CASSLGVTGHTGELFF.

V usage is TRBV6-5 and J usage is TRBJ2-3; D might be TRBD1 (5 bases). V gave up 6 bases and J gave up 5 bases, with 15 bases separating them. The CDR3 consists of 14 residues. The V gene's germline CDR1 is MNHEY and CDR2 SVGAGI. DNA of the CDR3: TGTGCCAGCAGGCCCCAGGGTTTAAGAGATACGCAGTATTTT. It is translated as CASRPQGLRDTQYF.

The gene calls are TRBV2 and TRBJ1-4; 9 bases match TRBD1. The germline V gene encodes CDR1 SNHLY and CDR2 FYNNEI. The ends lost 7 bases at V and 4 bases at J; junction bases unmatched: 7. This CDR3 contains 15 residues. CDR3 protein: CASTAPTGGNEKLFF. Written as DNA, the CDR3 is TGTGCCAGCACCGCGCCGACAGGGGGTAATGAAAAACTGTTTTTT.

This sequence joins TRBV4-2 and TRBJ1-6; 8 nucleotides agree with TRBD1. There are 15 residues in the CDR3. Germline V gene data show CDR1 as LGHNA and CDR2 as YNFKEQ. Losses at the gene ends were 0 bases for V and 10 bases for J; bases not matched to a gene: 5. The CDR3 spells CASSQETGDESPLHF. The CDR3 nucleotides read TGTGCCAGCAGCCAAGAGACAGGGGATGAATCACCCCTCCACTTT.

The V call is TRBV27, the J call TRBJ1-6; no definite D call. This CDR3 is built from 13 residues. CDR1 is MNHEY, CDR2 SMNVEV, per germline (reference sequence). V lost 3 bases and J lost 4, with 4 bases in between. CDR3 in amino acids: CASSFPYNSPLHF. The DNA for the CDR3 is TGTGCCAGCAGTTTTCCGTATAATTCACCCCTCCACTTT.

The chain couples TRBV28 to TRBJ2-2; unclear D gene. Trimming took 6 bases from V and 6 from J, leaving 11 bases between them. Germline V CDR1 and CDR2: MDHEN, SYDVKM. This CDR3 is built from 13 residues. The CDR3 region is CASSSQIPGELFF. For the CDR3, the DNA is TGTGCCAGCAGCTCGCAGATCCCCGGGGAGCTGTTTTTT.

This chain uses TRBV9 with TRBJ2-1, with 10 nucleotides matching TRBD2. V lost 0 bases to trimming and J lost 5 bases; unmatched junction nucleotides: 11. The CDR3 has 18 residues. The germline CDR1 and CDR2 sequences are SGDLS and YYNGEE. The CDR3 DNA sequence: TGTGCCAGCAGCGTAGAACTGATTCCAGCGGGAGGGAACAATGAGCAGTTCTTC. It translates to CASSVELIPAGGNNEQFF. Full variable domain (remainder filled in from reference TRBV9 and TRBJ2-1): DSGVTQTPKHLITATGQRVTLRCSPRSGDLSVYWYQQSLDQGLQFLIQYYNGEERAKGNILERFSAQQFPDLHSELNLSSLELGDSALYFCASSVELIPAGGNNEQFFGPGTRLTVL.

The V gene is TRBV6-1, the J gene TRBJ2-7, with D maybe TRBD1 (6 bases). Germline values: CDR1 MNHNS, CDR2 SASEGT. This CDR3 has 14 residues. With 11 bases removed from V and 5 bases from J, the gap between germline ends came to 22 bases. The CDR3 DNA reads TGTGCCTCTCACAGGGCCGGGGAGTTACACGAGCAGTACTTC. This translates into CASHRAGELHEQYF.

This rearrangement joins TRBV19 to TRBJ2-2; 7 bases agree with TRBD2. The CDR3 is 14 amino acids. The trim removed 1 base at V and 5 bases at J, leaving 1 base unmatched. Germline CDR1 LNHDA, CDR2 SQIVND (reference sequence). The CDR3 DNA sequence: TGTGCCAGTAGTATAGGCGGGGGTACCGGGGAGCTGTTTTTT. Translating it yields CASSIGGGTGELFF.

The chain links TRBV27 to TRBJ2-7; 7 bases are shared with TRBD2. The ends lost 5 bases at V and 2 bases at J; junction bases unmatched: 6. The CDR3 has 14 residues. The germline CDR1 and CDR2 sequences are MNHEY and SMNVEV (reference sequence). CDR3 sequence (DNA): TGTGCCAGCAGTCCAGCGGGACCCACCTACGAGCAGTACTTC. Translating gives CASSPAGPTYEQYF.

The chain combines TRBV5-4 with TRBJ1-1; D gene ambiguous. The V end lost 3 bases, the J end lost 0 bases, and 9 bases lay between the germline ends. The CDR3 extends over 14 amino acids. Germline V gene lookup returns CDR1 SGHNT and CDR2 YYREEE (reference sequence). The CDR3 DNA reads as TGTGCCAGCAGCTCTGTCTTAGTGAACACTGAAGCTTTCTTT. Its protein is CASSSVLVNTEAFF.

This chain links TRBV2 with TRBJ2-1; D is perhaps TRBD2 (5 bases). V shed 6 bases and J shed 5 bases, with 17 bases lying between them. The V gene's germline CDR1 is SNHLY and CDR2 FYNNEI. This CDR3 has 15 amino acids. Here the CDR3 DNA reads TGTGCCAGCAGGCCGGACTCTCTAGCTAACAATGAGCAGTTCTTC. Its translation: CASRPDSLANNEQFF. The full variable domain, its missing parts supplied by reference TRBV2 and TRBJ2-1, is EPEVTQTPSHQVTQMGQEVILRCVPISNHLYFYWYRQILGQKVEFLVSFYNNEISEKSEIFDDQFSVERPDGSNFTLKIRSTKLEDSAMYFCASRPDSLANNEQFFGPGTRLTVL.